The T cell receptor beta chain under discussion was sequenced for a study of shared clonotypes between healthy human individuals. In the case of this clone: What it binds is unknown.

CDR3 size: 15 residues. The J segment lost 1 base and the V segment lost 5 bases, leaving 7 bases of the junction unmatched. Per the germline V gene, CDR1 is SGHTA and CDR2 is FQGTGA. Study-wide results and limits: Owing to a small donor count, the genetic and exposure-history diversity represented was limited.

Positively selected for CCR7, the CD45RO-negative cells used as naive CD8 cells excluded terminally differentiated effector memory CD45RA+ cells. Data came from immunoSEQ multiplex PCR; TCRdb stores just in-frame clones and leaves some out. The sample includes roughly 2.1 million clones, about 92% of them seen just once. The V gene is TRBV7-3, the J gene TRBJ2-5, with 7 positions matching TRBD1. The sequence came from a man in his late teens or twenties in good health. Some clones in this sample may be carry-over from other donors' samples. Sequencing was performed on naive CD8+ T cells from PBMCs. DNA for the CDR3: TGTGCCAGCAGCGAAAGAGGGGGCGGCCAAGAGACCCAGTACTTC. It is translated as CASSERGGGQETQYF.